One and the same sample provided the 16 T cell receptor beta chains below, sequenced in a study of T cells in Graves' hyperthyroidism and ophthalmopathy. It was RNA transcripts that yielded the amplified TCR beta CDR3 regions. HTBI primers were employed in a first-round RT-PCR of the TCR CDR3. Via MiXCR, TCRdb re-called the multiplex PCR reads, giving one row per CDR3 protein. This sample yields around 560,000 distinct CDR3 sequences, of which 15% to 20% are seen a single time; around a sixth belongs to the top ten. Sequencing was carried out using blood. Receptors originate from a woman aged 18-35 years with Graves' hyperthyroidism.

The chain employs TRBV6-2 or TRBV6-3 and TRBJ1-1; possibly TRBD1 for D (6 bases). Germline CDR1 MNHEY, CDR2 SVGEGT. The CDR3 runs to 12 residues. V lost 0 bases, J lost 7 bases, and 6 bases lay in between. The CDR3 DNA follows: TGTGCCAGCAGTTACTCGGACAGTGAAGCTTTCTTT. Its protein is CASSYSDSEAFF.

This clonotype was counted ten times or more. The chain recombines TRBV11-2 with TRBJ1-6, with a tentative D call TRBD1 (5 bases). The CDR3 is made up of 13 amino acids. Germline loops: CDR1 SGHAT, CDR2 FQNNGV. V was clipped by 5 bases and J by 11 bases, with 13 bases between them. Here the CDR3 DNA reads TGTGCCAGCAGCCCCGTTAGGGGAGCACCCCTCCACTTT. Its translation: CASSPVRGAPLHF.

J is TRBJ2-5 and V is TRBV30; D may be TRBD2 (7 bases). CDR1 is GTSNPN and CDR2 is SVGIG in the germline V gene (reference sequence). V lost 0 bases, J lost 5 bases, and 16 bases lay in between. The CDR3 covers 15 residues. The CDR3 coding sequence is TGTGCCTGGAGTGTACCCCCCGGGGGGCGTGAGACCCAGTACTTC. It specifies CAWSVPPGGRETQYF. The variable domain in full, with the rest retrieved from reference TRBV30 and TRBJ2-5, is SQTIHQWPATLVQPVGSPLSLECTVEGTSNPNLYWYRQAAGRGLQLLFYSVGIGQISSEVPQNLSASRPQDRQFILSSKKLLLSDSGFYLCAWSVPPGGRETQYFGPGTRLLVL.

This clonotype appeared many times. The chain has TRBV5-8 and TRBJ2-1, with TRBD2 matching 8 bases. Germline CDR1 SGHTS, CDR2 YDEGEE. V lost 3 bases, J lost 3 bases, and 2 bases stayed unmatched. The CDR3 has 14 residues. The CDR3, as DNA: TGTGCCAGCAGCTGGGGGACTAGCTACAATGAGCAGTTCTTC. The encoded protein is CASSWGTSYNEQFF.

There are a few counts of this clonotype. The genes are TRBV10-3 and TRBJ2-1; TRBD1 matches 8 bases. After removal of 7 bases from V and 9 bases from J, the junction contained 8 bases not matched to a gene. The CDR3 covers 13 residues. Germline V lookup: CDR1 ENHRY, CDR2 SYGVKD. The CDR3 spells CAINDRQGIEQFF. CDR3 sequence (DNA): TGTGCCATCAATGACCGACAGGGGATTGAGCAGTTCTTC.

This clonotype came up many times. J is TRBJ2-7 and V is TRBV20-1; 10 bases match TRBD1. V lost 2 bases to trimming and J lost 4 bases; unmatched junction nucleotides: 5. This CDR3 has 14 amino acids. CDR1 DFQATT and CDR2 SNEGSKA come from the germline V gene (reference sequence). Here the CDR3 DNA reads TGCAGTGCTAGATTAGACAGGGGGCGGTACGAGCAGTACTTC. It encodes CSARLDRGRYEQYF.

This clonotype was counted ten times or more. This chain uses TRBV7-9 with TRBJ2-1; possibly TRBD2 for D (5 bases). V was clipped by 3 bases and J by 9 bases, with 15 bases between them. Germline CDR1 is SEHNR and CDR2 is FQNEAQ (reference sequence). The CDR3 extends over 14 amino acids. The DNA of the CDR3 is TGTGCCAGCAGCTTCCTGGCGGACTGGGGTGAGCAGTTCTTC. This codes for CASSFLADWGEQFF.

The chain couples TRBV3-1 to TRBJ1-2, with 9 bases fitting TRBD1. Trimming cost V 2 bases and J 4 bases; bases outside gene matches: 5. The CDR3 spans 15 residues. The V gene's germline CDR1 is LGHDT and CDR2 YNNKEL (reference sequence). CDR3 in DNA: TGTGCCAGCAGCCAAAATACAGGGGGCGGCTATGGCTACACCTTC. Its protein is CASSQNTGGGYGYTF.

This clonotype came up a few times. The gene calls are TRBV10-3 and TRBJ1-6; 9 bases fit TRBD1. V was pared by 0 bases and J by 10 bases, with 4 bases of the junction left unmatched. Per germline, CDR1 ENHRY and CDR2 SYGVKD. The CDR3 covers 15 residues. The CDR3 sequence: CAISESTGGESPLHF. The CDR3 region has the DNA TGTGCCATCAGTGAGTCTACAGGGGGCGAATCACCCCTCCACTTT.

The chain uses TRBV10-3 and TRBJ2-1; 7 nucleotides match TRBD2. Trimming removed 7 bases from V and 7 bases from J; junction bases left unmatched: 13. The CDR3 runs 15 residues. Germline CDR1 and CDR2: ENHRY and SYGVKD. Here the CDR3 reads CAITLSAGVGNEQFF. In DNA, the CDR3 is TGTGCCATCACTCTGTCCGCGGGAGTAGGAAATGAGCAGTTCTTC.

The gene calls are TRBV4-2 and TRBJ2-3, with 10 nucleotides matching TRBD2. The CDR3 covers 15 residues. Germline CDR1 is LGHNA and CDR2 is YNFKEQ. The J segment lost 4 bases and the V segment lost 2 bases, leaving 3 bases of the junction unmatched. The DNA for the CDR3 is TGTGCCAGCAGCCAACCTAGCGGGAGAGCAGATACGCAGTATTTT. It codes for CASSQPSGRADTQYF.

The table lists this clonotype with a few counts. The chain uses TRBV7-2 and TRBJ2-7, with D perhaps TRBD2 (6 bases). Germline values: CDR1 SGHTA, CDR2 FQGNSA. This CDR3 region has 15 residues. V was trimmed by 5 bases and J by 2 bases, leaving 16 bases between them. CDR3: CASSPRTIRTYEQYF. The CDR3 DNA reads TGTGCCAGCAGCCCGAGGACTATCCGAACCTACGAGCAGTACTTC. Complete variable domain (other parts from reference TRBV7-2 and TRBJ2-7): GAGVSQSPSNKVTEKGKDVELRCDPISGHTALYWYRQSLGQGLEFLIYFQGNSAPDKSGLPSDRFSAERTGGSVSTLTIQRTQQEDSAVYLCASSPRTIRTYEQYFGPGTRLTVT.

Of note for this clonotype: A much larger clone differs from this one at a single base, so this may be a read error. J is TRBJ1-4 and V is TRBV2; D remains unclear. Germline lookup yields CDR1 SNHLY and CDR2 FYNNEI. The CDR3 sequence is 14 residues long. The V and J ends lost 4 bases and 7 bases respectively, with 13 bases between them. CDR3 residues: CASSGYDTVEKLFF. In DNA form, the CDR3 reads TGTGCCAGCAGTGGGTACGATACGGTTGAAAAACTGTTTTTT.

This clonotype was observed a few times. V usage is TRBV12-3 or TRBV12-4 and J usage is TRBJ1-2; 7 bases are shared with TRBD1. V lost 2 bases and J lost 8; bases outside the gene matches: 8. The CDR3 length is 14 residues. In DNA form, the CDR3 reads TGTGCCAGCAGTTTATCAACAGGGGTAGGAGGCTACACCTTC. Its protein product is CASSLSTGVGGYTF.

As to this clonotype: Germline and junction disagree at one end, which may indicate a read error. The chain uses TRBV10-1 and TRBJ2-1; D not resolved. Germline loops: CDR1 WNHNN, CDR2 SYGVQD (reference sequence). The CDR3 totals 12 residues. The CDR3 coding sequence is TGTGCCAGCAGTGGTTGGGGTAATGAGCAGTTCTTC. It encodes CASSGWGNEQFF.

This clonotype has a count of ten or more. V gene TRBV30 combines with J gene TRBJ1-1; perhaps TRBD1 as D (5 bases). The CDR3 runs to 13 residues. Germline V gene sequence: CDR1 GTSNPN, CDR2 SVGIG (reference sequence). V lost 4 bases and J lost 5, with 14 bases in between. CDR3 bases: TGTGCCTGGAAAGGGACCCCTCGGACTGAAGCTTTCTTT. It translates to CAWKGTPRTEAFF.